Each of the 2 T cell receptor beta chains below was sequenced from the same sample in a study of cytomegalovirus exposure and HLA in healthy donors. PCR employed 60 Vbeta and 13 Jbeta primers. The data were produced by immunoSEQ multiplex PCR, yet TCRdb's version contains in-frame clones alone and is incomplete. Among about 160,000 clones, approximately 80% were seen once, and the ten largest hold roughly 10%. Sequencing was done on a sample of PBMCs. The receptors were gathered from a young man in good health and CMV-seropositive.

The V gene is TRBV5-1, the J gene TRBJ2-3; the match to TRBD1 covers 11 bases. This CDR3 is built from 18 residues. Per the germline V gene, CDR1 is SGHRS and CDR2 is YFSETQ. Losses at the gene ends were 1 base for V and 1 base for J; bases not matched to a gene: 8. The CDR3 protein is CASSLYRGQGGRTDTQYF. The CDR3 DNA reads as TGCGCCAGCAGCTTGTATCGGGGACAGGGGGGGCGCACAGATACGCAGTATTTT. Together with reference TRBV5-1 and TRBJ2-3, the CDR3 gives the full variable domain: KAGVTQTPRYLIKTRGQQVTLSCSPISGHRSVSWYQQTPGQGLQFLFEYFSETQRNKGNFPGRFSGRQFSNSRSEMNVSTLELGDSALYLCASSLYRGQGGRTDTQYFGPGTRLTVL.

This clone was observed once. The chain couples TRBV7-2 to TRBJ2-7; 7 positions match TRBD1. Germline V CDR1 and CDR2: SGHTA, FQGNSA. The J segment lost 4 bases and the V segment lost 10 bases, leaving 7 bases of the junction unmatched. This CDR3 is 12 amino acids long. CDR3 bases: TGTGCCACCATCTCGACAGGGTACGAGCAGTACTTC. Translation gives CATISTGYEQYF.